This record covers a single T cell receptor (beta chain). Grouping used clinical history reported by participants in a survey and questionnaire. The sample is drawn from a study of blood T cell repertoires in COVID-19. This table comes from immunoSEQ multiplex PCR, and its TCRdb copy is limited to in-frame clones, with some not included. There are around 190,000 clones in the sample; approximately 86% occur only once, and 20% to 25% lies in the top ten. The CDR3 length is 13 residues. V gave up 7 bases and J gave up 7 bases, with 15 bases separating them. The germline V gene encodes CDR1 SGHAT and CDR2 FQNNGV.

This clonotype originated in a woman in her thirties or forties in a cohort exposed to, infected with or recovered from COVID-19 (not recorded which). Sequenced material: PBMCs or T cells enriched from blood (not recorded which). J is TRBJ2-3 and V is TRBV11-2; D is perhaps TRBD2 (6 bases). CDR3 in amino acids: CASKGNRGNTQYF. The CDR3 DNA sequence: TGTGCCAGCAAGGGAAACCGGGGGAATACGCAGTATTTT.